This TCR beta chain stems from a study of shared clonotypes between healthy human individuals. About the research overall: The cohort comprised a couple of women and a few men. Their ages spanned 18 to 49 years.

Study results and caveats: Large depth notwithstanding, sorted-subset sequencing proved incomplete by rarefaction. Donors were few, which limited the genetic and exposure-history diversity represented.

Of note for this clone: What it recognizes is unknown.

CD45RO-negative CD8 cells positively selected for CCR7 made up the naive population, which excluded terminally differentiated effector memory CD45RA+ cells. V was clipped by 2 bases and J by 4 bases, with 15 bases between them. This CDR3 has 16 residues. Germline CDR1 is MNHEY and CDR2 is SMNVEV (reference sequence). Method: immunoSEQ multiplex PCR; TCRdb's copy keeps in-frame clones and lacks some. The repertoire holds hundreds of thousands of clones, roughly 96% seen once, with 0.11% in the top ten. The rearrangement joins TRBV27 to TRBJ1-5, with D uncertain. The sequenced sample was naive CD8+ T cells sorted from blood. The clonotype was recovered from a woman in her thirties in good health. DNA of the CDR3: TGTGCCAGCAGTTTAGGAGGACGGCCGTTAAATCAGCCCCAGCATTTT. Encoded protein: CASSLGGRPLNQPQHF.